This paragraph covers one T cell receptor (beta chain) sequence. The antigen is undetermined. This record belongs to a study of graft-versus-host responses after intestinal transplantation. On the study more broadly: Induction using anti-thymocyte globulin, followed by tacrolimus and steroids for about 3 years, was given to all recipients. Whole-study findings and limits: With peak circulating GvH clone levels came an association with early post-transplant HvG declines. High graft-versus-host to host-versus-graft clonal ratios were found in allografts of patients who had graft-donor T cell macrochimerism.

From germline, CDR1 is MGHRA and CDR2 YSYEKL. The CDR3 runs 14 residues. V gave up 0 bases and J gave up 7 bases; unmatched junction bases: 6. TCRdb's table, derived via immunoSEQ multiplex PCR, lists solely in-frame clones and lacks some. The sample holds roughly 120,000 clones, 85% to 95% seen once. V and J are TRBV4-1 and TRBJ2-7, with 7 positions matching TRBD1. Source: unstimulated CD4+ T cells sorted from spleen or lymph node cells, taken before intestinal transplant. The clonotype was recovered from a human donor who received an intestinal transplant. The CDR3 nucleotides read TGCGCCAGCAGCCAAGATGGCAGGGGGTTGGAGCAGTACTTC. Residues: CASSQDGRGLEQYF.